Described below is a single TCR beta chain sequence and its context. The target antigen is unknown. The germline V gene has CDR1 DFQATT and CDR2 SNEGSKA (reference sequence). This CDR3 is 12 amino acids long. V was clipped by 6 bases and J by 4 bases; unmatched bases: 5. Treatment here: roughly ten-day PBMC culture with coronavirus spike peptide pools or control peptides (ViraFEST assay). Cultured CD4+ T cell DNA was sequenced using the Oncomine TCR Beta short-read assay. TCRdb re-derived calls from the PCR reads in MiXCR, one entry per CDR3 protein. Here the sample spans several thousand distinct CDR3 sequences, 37% being singletons. The data were obtained in a study of vaccination and CD4 T cells after COVID-19. Study-wide background: The convalescents, six males and four females, included two who were Hispanic. Median time from second vaccine dose to sampling was about 70 days (14 to 241). Every culture used as a control got a CEFX pool, an HIV-1 Nef pool, or no peptide. The study's findings and limits: A median 86.3% of convalescent patients' SARS-CoV-2-reactive clones emerged only after vaccination.

Sequencing used CD4+ T cells from blood, cultured in vitro, obtained after SARS-CoV-2 vaccination. The chain recombines TRBV20-1 with TRBJ2-7; 8 bases are a match to TRBD2. This sequence originates from a human donor who had recovered from COVID-19. The CDR3 loop is CSASGRTYEQYF. As DNA, the CDR3 is TGCAGTGCAAGCGGGAGAACTTACGAGCAGTACTTC.